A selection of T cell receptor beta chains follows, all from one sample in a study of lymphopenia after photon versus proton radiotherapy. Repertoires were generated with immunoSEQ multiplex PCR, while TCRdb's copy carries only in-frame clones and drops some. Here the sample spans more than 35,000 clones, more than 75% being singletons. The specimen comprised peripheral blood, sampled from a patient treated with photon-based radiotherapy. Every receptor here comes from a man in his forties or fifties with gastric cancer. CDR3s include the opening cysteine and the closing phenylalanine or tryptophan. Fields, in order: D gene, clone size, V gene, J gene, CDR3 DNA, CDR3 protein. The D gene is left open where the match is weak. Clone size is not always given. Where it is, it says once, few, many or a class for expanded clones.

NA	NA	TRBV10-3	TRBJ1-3	TGTGCCATCAGTGAGGCTACCGTTGGAAACACCATATATTTT	CAISEATVGNTIYF
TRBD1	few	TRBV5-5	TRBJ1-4	TGTGCCAGCAGCGCCGGGGGTAAGGGGGCACGGAAACTGTTTTTT	CASSAGGKGARKLFF
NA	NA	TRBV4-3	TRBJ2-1	TGCGCCAGCAGCCAAGATTGGGGGGATGAGCAGTTCTTC	CASSQDWGDEQFF
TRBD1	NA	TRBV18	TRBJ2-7	TGTGCCAGCTCACCTCTCTTAGACAGGGGGCTTCAGTACTTC	CASSPLLDRGLQYF
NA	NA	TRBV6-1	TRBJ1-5	TGTGCCAGCAGTGAGGGGGGTGGCAATCAGCCCCAGCATTTT	CASSEGGGNQPQHF
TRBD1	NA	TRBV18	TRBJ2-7	TGTGCCAGCTCACCAGTTCAAAACAGGGGGCGTAGCGAGCAGTACTTC	CASSPVQNRGRSEQYF
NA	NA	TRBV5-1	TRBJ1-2	TGCGCCAGCAGCATGACGGCTTCCTATGGCTACACCTTC	CASSMTASYGYTF
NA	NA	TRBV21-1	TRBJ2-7	TGTGCCAGCAGCAAAGCGAGCAGGGGGAAGCAGTACTTT	CASSKASRGKQYF
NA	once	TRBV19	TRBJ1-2	TGTGCCAGTAGTCTCGAGACAACTAACTATGGCTACACCTTC	CASSLETTNYGYTF
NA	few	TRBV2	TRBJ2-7	TGTGCCAGCACCCGGGGGGCAGGGGGCCCCTTTGAGCAGTACTTC	CASTRGAGGPFEQYF
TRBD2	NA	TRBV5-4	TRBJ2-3	TGTGCCAGCAGCTACTCGGGACTAGTAAAAGGAGATACGCAGTATTTT	CASSYSGLVKGDTQYF
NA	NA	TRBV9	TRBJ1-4	TGTGCCAGCAACGTAGACGGGTTTGCAGGCGGAAAACTGTTTTTT	CASNVDGFAGGKLFF
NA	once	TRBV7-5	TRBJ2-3	TGTGTCAGAAGCTTAGTATCGTCGTCTAGCGGGAGCGCAGATACGCAGTATTTT	CVRSLVSSSSGSADTQYF
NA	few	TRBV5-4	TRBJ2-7	TGTGCCAGCAGCCTCTCAAGTGACTCCTACGAGCAGTACTTC	CASSLSSDSYEQYF
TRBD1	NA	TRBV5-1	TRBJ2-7	TGCGCCAGCAGCTTGGCAGGACAGGGTAGTAACGAGCAGTACTTC	CASSLAGQGSNEQYF
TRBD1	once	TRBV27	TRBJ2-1	TGTGCCAGCACCCCCGGACAGGCCTACAATGAGCAGTTCTTC	CASTPGQAYNEQFF
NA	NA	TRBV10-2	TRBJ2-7	TGCGCCAGCACTCACCGTCCTTTTAGCTCCTACGAGCAGTACTTC	CASTHRPFSSYEQYF
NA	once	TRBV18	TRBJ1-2	TGTGCCAGCTCACCACCAGGGGCGAGCGTCTATGGCTACACCTTC	CASSPPGASVYGYTF
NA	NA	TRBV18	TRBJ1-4	TGTGCCAGCCAACGCGACAGTAATGAAAAACTGTTTTTT	CASQRDSNEKLFF
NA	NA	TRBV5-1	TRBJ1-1	TGCGCCAGCAGCCCTAGCTCTTGGGGAAGGACTGAAGCTTTCTTT	CASSPSSWGRTEAFF
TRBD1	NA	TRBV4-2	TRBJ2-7	TGTGCCAGCAGCCAGCTATTCCGGGACAGCAAAAATTACGAGCAGTACTTC	CASSQLFRDSKNYEQYF
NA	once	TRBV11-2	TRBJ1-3	TGTGCCAGCAGCTTAGCAGGGTTTGGAAACACCATATATTTT	CASSLAGFGNTIYF
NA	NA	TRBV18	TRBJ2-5	TGTGCCAGCTCACCGGCCAGGGGTTCTGGCCAAGAGACCCAGTACTTC	CASSPARGSGQETQYF
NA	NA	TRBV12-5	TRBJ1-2	TGTGCTAGTGGTTTGGTCACACCCGACAGCAACTATGGCTACACCTTC	CASGLVTPDSNYGYTF
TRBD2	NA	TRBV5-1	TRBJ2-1	TGCGCCAGCAGCTTGAGGTCGGGCGGGGGTTACAATGAGCAGTTCTTC	CASSLRSGGGYNEQFF
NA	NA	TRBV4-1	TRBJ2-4	TGCGCCAGCAGCGCAGGGGGGGCTATGGCCAAAAACATTCAGTACTTC	CASSAGGAMAKNIQYF
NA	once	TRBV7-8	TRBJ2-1	TGTGCCAGCAGCTTTCAGACAGATCGTGAGCAGTTCTTC	CASSFQTDREQFF
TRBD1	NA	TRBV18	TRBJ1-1	TGTGCCAGCTCACAGGGGGCGGACACTGAAGCTTTCTTT	CASSQGADTEAFF
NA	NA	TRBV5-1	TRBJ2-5	TGCGCCAGCAGCGGAAGGGTCCAAGAGACCCAGTACTTC	CASSGRVQETQYF
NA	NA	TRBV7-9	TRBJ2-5	TGTGCCAGCAGCTTAGGGTCCGGAGGAGGGGAGACCCAGTACTTC	CASSLGSGGGETQYF
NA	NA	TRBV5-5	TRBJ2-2	TGTGCCAGCAGCAGGGGGATCTCCACCGGGGAGCTGTTTTTT	CASSRGISTGELFF
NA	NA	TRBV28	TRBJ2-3	TGTGCCAGCAGTTTCCACGCCCCACTCACAGATACGCAGTATTTT	CASSFHAPLTDTQYF
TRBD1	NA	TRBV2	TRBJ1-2	TGTGCCAGCAGTGTCGGACAGGGCTATGGCTACACCTTC	CASSVGQGYGYTF
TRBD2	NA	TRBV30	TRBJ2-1	TGTGCCTGGCAAAAGACTAGCGGGAGAACCCATGAGCAGTTCTTC	CAWQKTSGRTHEQFF
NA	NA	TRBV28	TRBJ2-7	TGTGCCAGCAGTCCGTCCCGGGACTCATACGAGCAGTACTTC	CASSPSRDSYEQYF
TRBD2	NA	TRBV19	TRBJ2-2	TGTGCCAGTAGGGCGGGACTAGCGGGGGGAACCGGGGAGCTGTTTTTT	CASRAGLAGGTGELFF
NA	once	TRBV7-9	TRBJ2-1	TGTGCCAGCAGCTGGCGGGATAGGGAGGAGCAGTTCTTC	CASSWRDREEQFF
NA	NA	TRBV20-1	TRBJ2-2	TGCAGTGCACCGGACAACGGGGAGCTGTTTTTT	CSAPDNGELFF
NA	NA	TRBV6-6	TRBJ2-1	TGTGCCAGCAGTCCTAGGGACAATGAGCAGTTCTTC	CASSPRDNEQFF
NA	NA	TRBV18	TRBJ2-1	TGTGCCAGCTCACCAATCAATGAGCAGTTCTTC	CASSPINEQFF
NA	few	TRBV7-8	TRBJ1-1	TGTGCCAGCAGTTCACCCCCGGGGACTGAAGCTTTCTTT	CASSSPPGTEAFF
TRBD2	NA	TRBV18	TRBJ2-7	TGTGCCAGCTCACCTATGTCGACTAGCGGGCCATCCCCCTACGAGCAGTACTTC	CASSPMSTSGPSPYEQYF